These 10 T cell receptor beta chains were all obtained from the same sample, sequenced in a study of T cells in Graves' hyperthyroidism and ophthalmopathy. Amplification of TCR beta CDR3 regions was performed using RNA transcripts as template. Using the HTBI primer set, a first-round RT-PCR was run on the TCR CDR3. Each CDR3 protein is one row after TCRdb ran MiXCR on the multiplex PCR reads. The repertoire holds approximately 620,000 distinct CDR3 sequences, with approximately 16% as singletons. The sequencing sample was made of blood. These receptors all come from a woman between 35 and 50 years old with Graves' ophthalmopathy.

This clonotype was seen repeatedly, ten times or more. CDR3 nucleotide sequence: TGCAGTGCTTCTCAGGGTTCCTACGAGCAGTACTTC. Residues: CSASQGSYEQYF. This chain links TRBV20-1 with TRBJ2-7; weak D call: TRBD1 (5 bases). Looked up from germline, CDR1 is DFQATT and CDR2 is SNEGSKA (reference sequence). V lost 5 bases and J lost 1, with 9 bases in between. The CDR3 has 12 amino acids.

This clonotype was recorded many times. The chain links TRBV11-2 to TRBJ2-7; a weak D match, TRBD1 (5 bases). V was clipped by 4 bases and J by 1 base, with 11 bases between them. Germline V gene data show CDR1 as SGHAT and CDR2 as FQNNGV. There are 14 residues in the CDR3. The CDR3 nucleotides read TGTGCCAGCAGCTACCAGGGTATGTCCTACGAGCAGTACTTC. Protein: CASSYQGMSYEQYF.

For the CDR3, the DNA is TGCAGTGCTTCAACAGGGGGCTCAGGGAATCAGCCCCAGCATTTT. Encoded protein: CSASTGGSGNQPQHF. The V and J genes are TRBV20-1 and TRBJ1-5, with TRBD1 identical over 9 bases. CDR3 size: 15 residues. Germline V lookup: CDR1 DFQATT, CDR2 SNEGSKA (reference sequence). Trimming cost V 5 bases and J 4 bases; bases outside gene matches: 9.

This clonotype was detected a few times. This chain joins TRBV7-2 and TRBJ2-3; D gene uncertain. Germline V gives CDR1 SGHTA, CDR2 FQGNSA. The V end was cut by 5 bases, the J end by 0 bases, with 21 bases between. The CDR3 has 18 amino acids. The CDR3 DNA reads TGTGCCAGCAGCCCCTCTTGGTGGTTGGGCCCTAGCACAGATACGCAGTATTTT. It translates to CASSPSWWLGPSTDTQYF.

The table lists this clonotype with many counts. This rearrangement joins TRBV10-3 to TRBJ2-3; no firm D call. This CDR3 is 12 amino acids long. Trimming pared 3 bases from V and 3 bases from J, leaving 4 bases between. Germline assignment: CDR1 ENHRY and CDR2 SYGVKD. DNA for the CDR3: TGTGCCATCAGTGAACCAACAGATACGCAGTATTTT. Its protein product is CAISEPTDTQYF.

This clonotype showed up just a few times. The V gene is TRBV6-2 or TRBV6-3, the J gene TRBJ2-7, with a weak D call TRBD2 (6 bases). The CDR3 totals 16 residues. V was trimmed by 5 bases and J by 0 bases, leaving 17 bases between them. CDR1 and CDR2 (germline): MNHEY, SVGEGT. CDR3 in amino acids: CASSGRWATASYEQYF. CDR3 DNA: TGTGCCAGCAGTGGGAGGTGGGCGACAGCCTCCTACGAGCAGTACTTC.

This clonotype was picked up many times. At one end the junction does not follow the germline gene, possibly because of a read error. V and J are TRBV20-1 and TRBJ2-3, with D hard to call. The CDR3 runs 14 residues. Germline V gene sequence: CDR1 DFQATT, CDR2 SNEGSKA (reference sequence). As DNA, the CDR3 is TGCAATGCTATCCTCCCAGCGCCACCCCCGGTGCAGTATTTT. Translation: CNAILPAPPPVQYF.

In regard to this clonotype: One base away lies a much larger clone, so this may be a sequencing read error. The chain recombines TRBV2 with TRBJ1-6, with D maybe TRBD1 (6 bases). The germline V gene encodes CDR1 SNHLY and CDR2 FYNNEI. Trimming left V 2 bases short and J 8 bases short, with 13 bases between. The CDR3 runs to 15 residues. CDR3 nucleotides: TGTGCCAGCAGTGAATCCCGGGGGGCAGATTCACCCCTCCACTTT. Translated, it gives CASSESRGADSPLHF. Using reference TRBV2 and TRBJ1-6 for the parts outside the CDR3, the full variable domain is EPEVTQTPSHQVTQMGQEVILRCVPISNHLYFYWYRQILGQKVEFLVSFYNNEISEKSEIFDDQFSVERPDGSNFTLKIRSTKLEDSAMYFCASSESRGADSPLHFGNGTRLTVT.

The chain has TRBV27 and TRBJ2-5; 7 bases fit TRBD2. This CDR3 has 14 amino acids. The V gene end was trimmed by 6 bases and the J gene end by 5 bases; junction bases not matched to a gene: 9. The germline V gene encodes CDR1 MNHEY and CDR2 SMNVEV (reference sequence). The DNA for the CDR3 is TGTGCCAGCAGAAAAAGCGGGAACTCGGAGACCCAGTACTTC. Amino acid sequence: CASRKSGNSETQYF.

This clonotype came up a few times. The chain uses TRBV20-1 and TRBJ2-5, with 10 nucleotides matching TRBD2. The V segment lost 6 bases and the J segment 2 bases; nucleotides outside the gene matches: 6. The CDR3 loop spans 14 amino acids. CDR1 is DFQATT and CDR2 is SNEGSKA in the germline V gene (reference sequence). CDR3 protein: CSATSGAGQETQYF. CDR3 bases: TGCAGTGCAACTAGCGGGGCGGGTCAAGAGACCCAGTACTTC.